These 7 T cell receptor beta chains were sequenced from one sample in a study of response to subunit inactivated influenza vaccine. TCRdb recomputed calls from the RT-PCR reads with MiXCR, one row per CDR3 protein. Of hundreds of thousands of distinct CDR3 sequences in the sample, roughly 15% were seen once. Sequencing was performed on PBMCs from blood, taken about 14 days before vaccination. Receptors originate from a man over 45 who received an inactivated influenza vaccine.

The chain has TRBV7-7 and TRBJ2-5, with a possible D match to TRBD1 (6 bases). Germline V CDR1 and CDR2: SSHAT, FNYEAQ (reference sequence). Trimming removed 5 bases from V and 5 bases from J, with 18 bases in between. The CDR3 has 15 amino acids. The CDR3 loop is CASSPGTWGQETQYF. The CDR3 nucleotides read TGTGCCAGCAGCCCTGGGACATGGGGCCAGGAGACCCAGTACTTC.

A note on this clonotype: An end of the junction differs from the germline gene, which may be a read error. V is TRBV7-9 and J is TRBJ1-5; D unclear. Germline loops: CDR1 SEHNR, CDR2 FQNEAQ (reference sequence). CDR3 length: 12 residues. CDR3 sequence: CASSFSDHPQHF. The CDR3 nucleotides read TGTGCCAGCAGCTTTAGCGATCATCCCCAGCATTTT.

The rearrangement joins TRBV29-1 to TRBJ1-1, with a possible D match to TRBD1 (6 bases). V lost 3 bases, J lost 6 bases, and 8 bases lay in between. Per the germline V gene, CDR1 is SQVTM and CDR2 is ANQGSEA. This CDR3 comprises 11 residues. CDR3 in DNA: TGCAGCGTTGATGCAGGGGCTGAAGCTTTCTTT. It yields the protein CSVDAGAEAFF.

The chain couples TRBV11-2 to TRBJ1-4, with 7 bases fitting TRBD1. The CDR3 loop spans 20 amino acids. CDR1 and CDR2 from the germline V gene are SGHAT and FQNNGV. Trimming cost V 5 bases and J 0 bases; bases outside gene matches: 18. CDR3 sequence reads: CASSTGRDSQYSTTNEKLFF. The CDR3 DNA reads TGTGCCAGCAGCACCGGACGGGACAGCCAATACAGTACAACTAATGAAAAACTGTTTTTT.

This clonotype has ten or more counts. The chain joins TRBV18 to TRBJ2-3; D call uncertain. The CDR3 is 15 amino acids. Trimming stripped 8 bases from V and 2 bases from J, with 17 bases between. The germline V gene encodes CDR1 KGHSH and CDR2 LQKENI. CDR3 sequence reads: CASNPVGTPTDTQYF. The CDR3, as DNA: TGTGCCAGCAACCCGGTGGGAACCCCCACAGATACGCAGTATTTT.

This rearrangement joins TRBV5-6 to TRBJ2-7; tentatively, D is TRBD2 (5 bases). Per germline, CDR1 SGHDT and CDR2 YYEEEE. The CDR3 runs to 13 residues. With 3 bases removed from V and 5 bases from J, the gap between germline ends came to 12 bases. CDR3 nucleotides: TGTGCCAGCAGCTCGACGGACTCTCACGAGCAGTACTTC. This translates into CASSSTDSHEQYF. The entire variable domain, with the rest obtained from reference TRBV5-6 and TRBJ2-7, is as follows: DAGVTQSPTHLIKTRGQQVTLRCSPKSGHDTVSWYQQALGQGPQFIFQYYEEEERQRGNFPDRFSGHQFPNYSSELNVNALLLGDSALYLCASSSTDSHEQYFGPGTRLTVT.

With respect to this clonotype: A much bigger clone sits one base away, suggesting this may be a read error. The chain is built from TRBV28 and TRBJ2-7, with 10 bases lining up with TRBD1. This CDR3 contains 14 residues. The germline CDR1 and CDR2 sequences are MDHEN and SYDVKM. V dropped 5 bases and J dropped 4; count of bases not matched to a gene: 5. The CDR3 DNA sequence: TGTGCCAGCAGTCCCGGGACAGGGGAATACGAGCAGTACTTC. It specifies CASSPGTGEYEQYF.